This passage covers 19 T cell receptor beta chains from one sample sequenced in a study of blood T cell repertoires in COVID-19. Using immunoSEQ multiplex PCR, the repertoire was profiled, and TCRdb retains in-frame clones only, with some absent. The sample comprises tens of thousands of clones, 60% to 80% of which are singletons, and roughly 4.2% rests with the top ten. Sample: peripheral blood. These receptors were obtained from a woman aged 45 to 65 with acute or convalescent COVID-19.

This sequence joins TRBV28 and TRBJ2-2; a weak D match, TRBD1 (6 bases). Germline CDR1 reads MDHEN; CDR2 reads SYDVKM. This CDR3 is built from 24 residues. V lost 7 bases and J 0 bases, leaving 39 bases between the germline ends. DNA of the CDR3: TGTGCCAGCAACCGCGGATCCTCCTTAAAAGACAATACGTGGGACATAGCGAACACCGGGGAGCTGTTTTTT. This translates into CASNRGSSLKDNTWDIANTGELFF.

This chain joins TRBV4-3 and TRBJ1-5, with D uncertain. Trimming shortened V by 1 base and J by 0 bases, and 4 bases separated the two germline ends. The CDR3 has 14 residues. The germline V gene encodes CDR1 LGHNA and CDR2 YSLEER. The CDR3 reads CASSQVYSNQPQHF. Written as DNA, the CDR3 is TGCGCCAGCAGCCAAGTGTATAGCAATCAGCCCCAGCATTTT.

The rearrangement joins TRBV6-5 to TRBJ2-2; a weak D match, TRBD1 (6 bases). V shed 2 bases and J shed 7 bases, with 17 bases lying between them. There are 16 residues in the CDR3. Germline V gene lookup returns CDR1 MNHEY and CDR2 SVGAGI. The CDR3 loop is CASSYGLKGVDGELFF. CDR3 nucleotide sequence: TGTGCCAGCAGTTACGGCCTAAAGGGGGTAGACGGGGAGCTGTTTTTT.

As to this clone: Distinct nucleotide sequences in the sample also encode this CDR3. The chain employs TRBV19 and TRBJ2-2, with D hard to call. The germline V gene has CDR1 LNHDA and CDR2 SQIVND (reference sequence). The CDR3 loop spans 15 amino acids. The ends were cut back, 3 bases at V and 4 bases at J, with 12 bases in the middle. The chain's CDR3 is CASSISKVGTGELFF. CDR3 nucleotide sequence: TGTGCCAGTAGTATTAGCAAGGTAGGCACCGGGGAGCTGTTTTTT.

This chain connects TRBV7-9 to TRBJ2-2; 8 bases are a match to TRBD2. The trim removed 5 bases at V and 2 bases at J, leaving 7 bases unmatched. Germline values: CDR1 SEHNR, CDR2 FQNEAQ (reference sequence). This CDR3 is built from 16 residues. CDR3 in DNA: TGTGCCAGCAGCCTCCGGACTAGCTTTAACACCGGGGAGCTGTTTTTT. Its protein is CASSLRTSFNTGELFF.

This clone was seen a few times. The V call is TRBV27, the J call TRBJ1-6; TRBD1 might be the D (5 bases). Germline CDR1 MNHEY, CDR2 SMNVEV (reference sequence). CDR3 length: 17 residues. The V end was cut by 4 bases, the J end by 0 bases, with 13 bases between. DNA for the CDR3: TGTGCCAGCAGTTACCTCCCAGGGAACTCCTATAATTCACCCCTCCACTTT. Translated: CASSYLPGNSYNSPLHF.

The rearrangement uses TRBV28 and TRBJ1-2; 9 bases fit TRBD1. The trim removed 7 bases at V and 3 bases at J, leaving 18 bases unmatched. Per the germline V gene, CDR1 is MDHEN and CDR2 is SYDVKM. The length of the CDR3 is 18 residues. CDR3 loop: CASISTTGGRFSDYGYTF. CDR3 bases: TGTGCCAGCATTAGCACGACAGGGGGTCGCTTTTCCGACTATGGCTACACCTTC.

The V and J genes are TRBV4-2 and TRBJ2-1; D is ambiguous. The CDR3 contains 12 residues. The V gene's germline CDR1 is LGHNA and CDR2 YNFKEQ. The germline V and J ends were trimmed by 1 base and 7 bases, with 5 bases remaining between them. The CDR3 DNA reads as TGTGCCAGCAGCCAAGTCCCGAATGAGCAGTTCTTC. The encoded protein is CASSQVPNEQFF.

This clone turned up a few times. This sequence joins TRBV12-3 or TRBV12-4 and TRBJ2-7, with D possibly being TRBD1 (6 bases). The ends were cut back, 3 bases at V and 0 bases at J, with 6 bases in the middle. This CDR3 comprises 13 residues. Here the CDR3 reads CASSFRGSYEQYF. Here the CDR3 DNA reads TGTGCCAGCAGTTTCAGGGGCTCCTACGAGCAGTACTTC.

The chain joins TRBV4-2 to TRBJ1-6, with 7 positions matching TRBD1. This CDR3 has 16 amino acids. Germline V gene sequence: CDR1 LGHNA, CDR2 YNFKEQ. V shed 3 bases and J 10 bases; nucleotides not matched to a gene: 12. CDR3 in DNA: TGTGCCAGCAGCCAGGAGGGGGCAGGCTCTCAATCACCCCTCCACTTT. Translation gives CASSQEGAGSQSPLHF.

This clone has a handful of counts. This chain connects TRBV11-2 to TRBJ2-1, with no clear D. Between the trimmed V and J ends, which lost 5 bases and 1 base, there was a span of 15 bases. The CDR3 covers 16 residues. Looked up from germline, CDR1 is SGHAT and CDR2 is FQNNGV. CDR3 sequence: CASSDRLSRSYNEQFF. DNA of the CDR3: TGTGCCAGCAGCGATCGACTGAGTCGGTCCTACAATGAGCAGTTCTTC.

In regard to this clone: Other DNA sequences in this sample translate to the same CDR3. V usage is TRBV30 and J usage is TRBJ1-2, with 7 nucleotides matching TRBD1. The CDR3 has 12 amino acids. V was pared by 5 bases and J by 2 bases, with 2 bases of the junction left unmatched. Germline CDR1 and CDR2: GTSNPN and SVGIG (reference sequence). The CDR3 DNA follows: TGTGCCTGGTCCAGGGGGAACTATGGCTACACCTTC. Translating it yields CAWSRGNYGYTF.

This clone was observed a single time. The chain joins TRBV5-1 to TRBJ1-2; D is uncertain. Trimming left V 3 bases short and J 2 bases short, with 11 bases between. The CDR3 contains 14 residues. Germline assignment: CDR1 SGHRS and CDR2 YFSETQ. CDR3 DNA sequence: TGCGCCAGCAGCTCTGCGACACGGAACTATGGCTACACCTTC. It is translated as CASSSATRNYGYTF.

The V gene is TRBV6-6, the J gene TRBJ2-5; 12 bases are shared with TRBD2. Trimming cost V 6 bases and J 4 bases; bases outside gene matches: 6. CDR1 is MNHNY, CDR2 SVGAGI, per germline (reference sequence). CDR3 length: 15 residues. The CDR3 sequence: CASRRTTSGGETQYF. CDR3 nucleotides: TGTGCCAGCAGAAGGACGACTAGCGGGGGAGAGACCCAGTACTTC.

The chain carries TRBV11-1 and TRBJ2-6; D gene uncertain. Trimming removed 2 bases from V and 0 bases from J, with 5 bases in between. Germline V gene sequence: CDR1 SGHAT, CDR2 FQDESV (reference sequence). The length of the CDR3 is 15 residues. The DNA for the CDR3 is TGTGCCAGCAGCTTACACAGCTCTGGGGCCAACGTCCTGACTTTC. Residues: CASSLHSSGANVLTF.

The V gene is TRBV25-1, the J gene TRBJ2-3; 11 positions agree with TRBD2. Germline V gene lookup returns CDR1 MGHDK and CDR2 SYGVNS. J was trimmed by 4 bases and V by 3 bases; bases with no gene match: 3. The CDR3 covers 15 residues. The CDR3 is CASSESTSGADTQYF. The CDR3 bases are TGTGCCAGCAGTGAGTCGACTAGCGGGGCAGATACGCAGTATTTT.

The genes are TRBV14 and TRBJ2-7; tentatively, D is TRBD1 (5 bases). CDR1 and CDR2 (germline): SGHDN, FVKESK. CDR3 length: 13 residues. Deletions cut 0 bases from V and 8 bases from J, with 11 bases between. The CDR3 nucleotides are TGTGCCAGCAGCCAAGATTGGGGCTCGAAGCAGTACTTC. This gives the protein CASSQDWGSKQYF.

This chain joins TRBV2 and TRBJ2-5; 9 nucleotides match TRBD1. Germline V gene sequence: CDR1 SNHLY, CDR2 FYNNEI. With 8 bases clipped from V and 5 bases from J, the junction kept 9 bases outside the gene matches. This CDR3 spans 14 amino acids. CDR3 nucleotide sequence: TGTGCCAGCTTACAGGGGGCGCAGGGGGAGACCCAGTACTTC. As protein: CASLQGAQGETQYF.

This clone turned up a few times. The chain recombines TRBV12-3 or TRBV12-4 with TRBJ1-5; no reliable D call. The V and J ends lost 4 bases and 5 bases respectively, with 9 bases between them. The length of the CDR3 is 13 residues. The DNA of the CDR3 is TGTGCCAGCAGTTCCTCGACTGATCAGCCCCAGCATTTT. This gives the protein CASSSSTDQPQHF.